The sequence of this T cell receptor (beta chain) was determined in a study of OX40 agonist ivuxolimab in advanced cancers. Germline assignment: CDR1 MNHNS and CDR2 SASEGT. The ends lost 5 bases at V and 7 bases at J; junction bases unmatched: 9. The CDR3 extends over 14 amino acids. The protocol was immunoSEQ multiplex PCR, while the TCRdb copy is restricted to in-frame clones and leaves out a portion. The repertoire includes about 16,000 clones, about 75% of them detected once, and 9.5% to 15% sits in the top ten. J is TRBJ1-1 and V is TRBV6-1; 8 bases fit TRBD1. The receptor was derived from an adult with an advanced solid tumor such as melanoma, head and neck, liver or kidney cancer. The sample was CD4+ or CD8+ T cells sorted from blood, taken in a trial of the OX40 agonist ivuxolimab. In DNA, the CDR3 is TGTGCCAGCAGTCTGGACAGGGTAGGGGATGAAGCTTTCTTT. This sequence encodes CASSLDRVGDEAFF.